This entry concerns a single T cell receptor (beta chain). The sample originates from a study of blood T cell repertoires in COVID-19. Study information: From the United States, Italy and Spain came samples of acute and convalescent COVID-19.

TCRdb's table, derived via immunoSEQ multiplex PCR, lists solely in-frame clones and lacks some. The sample lists 84,000 or so clones, about 82% occurring once. Looked up from germline, CDR1 is SGHTA and CDR2 is FQGNSA. The CDR3 sequence is 15 residues long. Trimming cost V 5 bases and J 7 bases, with 20 bases left between them. The chain employs TRBV7-2 and TRBJ1-2; D perhaps matches TRBD1 (6 bases). The clonotype originates from a woman at least 80 years old with acute or convalescent COVID-19. Sample: peripheral blood. The CDR3 DNA follows: TGTGCCAGCAGCCGTACAGGGCTCCCAATCGCTGGCTACACCTTC. This encodes CASSRTGLPIAGYTF.